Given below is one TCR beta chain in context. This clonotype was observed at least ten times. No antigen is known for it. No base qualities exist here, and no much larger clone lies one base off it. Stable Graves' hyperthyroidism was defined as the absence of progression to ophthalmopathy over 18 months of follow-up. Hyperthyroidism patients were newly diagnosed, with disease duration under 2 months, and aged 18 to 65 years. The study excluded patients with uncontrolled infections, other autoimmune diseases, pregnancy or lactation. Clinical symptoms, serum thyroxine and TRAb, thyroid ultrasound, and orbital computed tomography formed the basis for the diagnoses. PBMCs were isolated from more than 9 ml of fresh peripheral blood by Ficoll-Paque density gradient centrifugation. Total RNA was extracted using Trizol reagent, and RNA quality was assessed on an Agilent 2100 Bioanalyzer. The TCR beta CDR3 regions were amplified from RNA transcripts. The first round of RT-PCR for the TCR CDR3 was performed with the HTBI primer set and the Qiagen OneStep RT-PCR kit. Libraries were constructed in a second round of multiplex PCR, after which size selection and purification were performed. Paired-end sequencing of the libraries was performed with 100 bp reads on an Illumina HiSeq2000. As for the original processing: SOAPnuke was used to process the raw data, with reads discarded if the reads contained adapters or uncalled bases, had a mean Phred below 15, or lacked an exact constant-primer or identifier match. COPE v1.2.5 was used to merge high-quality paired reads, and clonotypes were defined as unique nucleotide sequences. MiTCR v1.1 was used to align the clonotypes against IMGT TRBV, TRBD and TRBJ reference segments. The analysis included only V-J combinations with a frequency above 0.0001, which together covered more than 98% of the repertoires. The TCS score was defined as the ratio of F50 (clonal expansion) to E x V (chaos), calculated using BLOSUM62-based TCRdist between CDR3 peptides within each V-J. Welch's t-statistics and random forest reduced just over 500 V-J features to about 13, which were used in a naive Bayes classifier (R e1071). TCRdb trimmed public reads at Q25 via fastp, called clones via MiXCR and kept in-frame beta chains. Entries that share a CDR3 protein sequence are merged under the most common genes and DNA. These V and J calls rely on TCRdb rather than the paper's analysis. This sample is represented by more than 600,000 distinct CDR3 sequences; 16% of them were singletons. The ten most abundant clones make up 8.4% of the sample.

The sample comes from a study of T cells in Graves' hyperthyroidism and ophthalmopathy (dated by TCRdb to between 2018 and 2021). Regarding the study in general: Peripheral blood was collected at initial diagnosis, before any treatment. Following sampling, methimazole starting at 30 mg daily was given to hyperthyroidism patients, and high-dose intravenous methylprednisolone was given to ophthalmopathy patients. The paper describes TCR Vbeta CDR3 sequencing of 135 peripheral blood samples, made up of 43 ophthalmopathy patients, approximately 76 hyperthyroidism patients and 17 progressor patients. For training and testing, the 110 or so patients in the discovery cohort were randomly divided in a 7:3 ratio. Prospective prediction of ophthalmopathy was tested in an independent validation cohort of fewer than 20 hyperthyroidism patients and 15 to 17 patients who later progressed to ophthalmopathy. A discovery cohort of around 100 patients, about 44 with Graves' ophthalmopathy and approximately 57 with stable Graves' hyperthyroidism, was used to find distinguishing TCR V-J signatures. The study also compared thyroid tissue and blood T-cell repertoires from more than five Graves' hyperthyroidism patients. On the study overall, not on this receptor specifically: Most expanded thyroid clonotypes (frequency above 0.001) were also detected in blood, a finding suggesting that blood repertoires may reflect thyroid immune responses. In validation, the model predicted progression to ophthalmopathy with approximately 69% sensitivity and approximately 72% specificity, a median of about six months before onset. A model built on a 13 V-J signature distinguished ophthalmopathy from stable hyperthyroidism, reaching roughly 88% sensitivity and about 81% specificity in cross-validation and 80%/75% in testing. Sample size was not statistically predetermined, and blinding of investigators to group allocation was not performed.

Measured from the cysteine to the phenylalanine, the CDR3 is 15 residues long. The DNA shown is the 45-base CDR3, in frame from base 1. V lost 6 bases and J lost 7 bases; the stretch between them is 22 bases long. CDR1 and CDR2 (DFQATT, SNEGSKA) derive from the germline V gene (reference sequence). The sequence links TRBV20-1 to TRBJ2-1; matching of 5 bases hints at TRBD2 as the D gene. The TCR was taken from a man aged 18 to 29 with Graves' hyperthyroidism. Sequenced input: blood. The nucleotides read TGCAGTGCCAGTGGGTTGCGGGTCGTAGGGAATGAGCAGTTCTTC. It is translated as CSASGLRVVGNEQFF.